The clone carrying this T cell receptor beta chain was recorded at least ten times. The target antigen is unknown. This CDR3 has 15 amino acids. After removal of 5 bases from V and 3 bases from J, the junction contained 5 bases not matched to a gene. Germline CDR1 reads SGHRS; CDR2 reads YFSETQ. The sample belongs to a study of T cells after yellow fever vaccination. Study overall: SMART-Seq v4 Ultra Low Input prepared libraries from low-cell fractions.

Overall study results and limits: The bulk population could contribute abundant contaminating clonotypes to FACS-sorted repertoires. Re-detected after boosting: most primary clones, almost 98% of CD4 and about 89% of CD8.

UMIs and a universal primer site were added when TCR cDNA was made by 5'RACE template switching. MiXCR, applied by TCRdb to the 5' RACE reads, yields one record per CDR3 protein. The sample yields a few hundred thousand distinct CDR3 sequences, about 4% seen once. The chain has TRBV5-1 and TRBJ2-4, with 10 bases identical to TRBD1. The clonotype comes from a man between 18 and 29 years old who received the YFV17D yellow fever vaccine. The starting material was PBMCs, obtained 5 days after the yellow fever booster vaccination. CDR3 coding DNA: TGCGCCAGCAGGGGGACAGGGGCGCTCAAAAACATTCAGTACTTC. This sequence encodes CASRGTGALKNIQYF.